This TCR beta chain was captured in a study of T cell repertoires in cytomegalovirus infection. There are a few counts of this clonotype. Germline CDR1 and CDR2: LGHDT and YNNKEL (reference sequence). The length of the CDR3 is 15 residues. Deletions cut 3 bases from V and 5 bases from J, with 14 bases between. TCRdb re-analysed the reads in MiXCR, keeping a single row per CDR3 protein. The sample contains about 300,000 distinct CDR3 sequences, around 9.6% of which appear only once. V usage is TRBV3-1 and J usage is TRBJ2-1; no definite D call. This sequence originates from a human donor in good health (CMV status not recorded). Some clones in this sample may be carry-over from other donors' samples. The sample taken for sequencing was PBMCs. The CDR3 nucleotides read TGTGCCAGCAGCCACAACGGTCGCTGGAACAATGAGCAGTTCTTC. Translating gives CASSHNGRWNNEQFF.